These 22 T cell receptor beta chains were sequenced from one sample in a study of OX40 agonist ivuxolimab in advanced cancers. The protocol was immunoSEQ multiplex PCR, while the TCRdb copy is restricted to in-frame clones and leaves out a portion. The sample has around 62,000 clones, about 79% seen once. This sample comprised CD4+ or CD8+ T cells sorted from blood, obtained in a trial of the OX40 agonist ivuxolimab. These receptors all come from an adult with an advanced solid tumor such as melanoma, head and neck, liver or kidney cancer.

The rearrangement links TRBV11-2 to TRBJ2-7; D not resolved. This CDR3 region has 15 residues. Trimming removed 2 bases from V and 2 bases from J, with 13 bases in between. Germline V gene lookup returns CDR1 SGHAT and CDR2 FQNNGV. CDR3 sequence reads: CASSLLTGRTYEQYF. Written as DNA, the CDR3 is TGTGCCAGCAGCTTACTTACGGGCCGGACCTACGAGCAGTACTTC.

This clone appeared a single time. J is TRBJ2-1 and V is TRBV15, with D possibly TRBD2 on 5 matching bases. The CDR3 has 15 amino acids. CDR1 is LNHNV and CDR2 is YYDKDF in the germline V gene (reference sequence). The germline V and J ends were trimmed by 1 base and 5 bases, with 12 bases remaining between them. The CDR3 DNA reads TGTGCCACCAGCAGAGGTGGGAGTTTAAACAATGAGCAGTTCTTC. Translating it yields CATSRGGSLNNEQFF.

J is TRBJ2-3 and V is TRBV5-1; 8 positions agree with TRBD2. The V and J ends lost 0 bases and 5 bases, in that order; junction bases with no gene match: 5. CDR3 length equals 15 residues. CDR1 and CDR2 from the germline V gene are SGHRS and YFSETQ. The CDR3: CASSLVDGRVDTQYF. The CDR3 bases are TGCGCCAGCAGCTTGGTTGACGGGAGGGTAGATACGCAGTATTTT. The full variable domain, with the rest looked up from reference TRBV5-1 and TRBJ2-3, is KAGVTQTPRYLIKTRGQQVTLSCSPISGHRSVSWYQQTPGQGLQFLFEYFSETQRNKGNFPGRFSGRQFSNSRSEMNVSTLELGDSALYLCASSLVDGRVDTQYFGPGTRLTVL.

V usage is TRBV10-3 and J usage is TRBJ1-1; 8 nucleotides agree with TRBD1. Germline CDR1 is ENHRY and CDR2 is SYGVKD. The ends lost 9 bases at V and 3 bases at J; junction bases unmatched: 9. The CDR3 sequence is 14 residues long. CDR3 nucleotide sequence: TGTGCCATGAGCAGATTACAGGGGGACACTGAAGCTTTCTTT. Amino acids: CAMSRLQGDTEAFF.

The V gene is TRBV5-8, the J gene TRBJ2-4; TRBD1 might be the D (5 bases). This CDR3 spans 14 amino acids. Trimming took 2 bases from V and 2 from J, leaving 8 bases between them. Germline loops: CDR1 SGHTS, CDR2 YDEGEE. The CDR3 sequence is CASSFQGTKNIQYF. In DNA, the CDR3 is TGTGCCAGCAGCTTTCAGGGTACCAAAAACATTCAGTACTTC.

A single count supports this clone. The chain links TRBV28 to TRBJ1-6, with a weak D call TRBD1 (5 bases). Deletions cut 3 bases from V and 10 bases from J, with 19 bases between. The V gene's germline CDR1 is MDHEN and CDR2 SYDVKM. The CDR3 has 16 amino acids. The CDR3 sequence is CASSFSHRGDRSPLHF. CDR3 DNA: TGTGCCAGCAGTTTCTCCCATCGGGGGGATAGATCACCCCTCCACTTT. The entire variable domain, with the rest obtained from reference TRBV28 and TRBJ1-6, is as follows: DVKVTQSSRYLVKRTGEKVFLECVQDMDHENMFWYRQDPGLGLRLIYFSYDVKMKEKGDIPEGYSVSREKKERFSLILESASTNQTSMYLCASSFSHRGDRSPLHFGNGTRLTVT.

The V and J genes are TRBV4-1 and TRBJ2-5, with no clear D. The CDR3 has 12 amino acids. In germline, CDR1 is MGHRA, CDR2 YSYEKL. Trimming removed 3 bases from V and 0 bases from J, with 2 bases in between. CDR3 region: CASSQDQETQYF. For the CDR3, the DNA is TGCGCCAGCAGCCAGGACCAAGAGACCCAGTACTTC.

This clone was counted only a few times. The chain recombines TRBV5-1 with TRBJ1-2; D is ambiguous. The CDR3 consists of 14 residues. Between the trimmed V and J ends, which lost 3 bases and 3 bases, there was a span of 12 bases. Looked up from germline, CDR1 is SGHRS and CDR2 is YFSETQ. CDR3 in amino acids: CASSSADGHYGYTF. DNA for the CDR3: TGCGCCAGCAGCTCCGCTGACGGGCACTATGGCTACACCTTC.

V gene TRBV6-5 combines with J gene TRBJ2-1, with 7 positions matching TRBD2. The CDR3 contains 13 residues. The germline gives CDR1 MNHEY, CDR2 SVGAGI. The ends lost 6 bases at V and 6 bases at J; junction bases unmatched: 5. In DNA form, the CDR3 reads TGTGCCAGCAGGCTAGCGGCTCCCAATGAGCAGTTCTTC. This encodes CASRLAAPNEQFF.

CDR3 sequence: CASSSDRPSSYNEQFF. CDR3 nucleotide sequence: TGTGCCAGCAGCTCGGACAGGCCGAGCTCCTACAATGAGCAGTTCTTC. The gene calls are TRBV7-9 and TRBJ2-1; 7 nucleotides line up with TRBD1. The CDR3 spans 16 residues. Germline V CDR1 and CDR2: SEHNR, FQNEAQ (reference sequence). V shed 4 bases, J shed 0 bases, and the junction held 6 bases outside the gene matches.

The genes are TRBV28 and TRBJ2-5, with 7 bases that match TRBD1. The CDR3 runs 11 residues. The V gene's germline CDR1 is MDHEN and CDR2 SYDVKM. The V segment lost 10 bases and the J segment 3 bases; nucleotides outside the gene matches: 2. The CDR3 DNA sequence: TGTGCCACCGGGACAGAAGAGACCCAGTACTTC. It yields the protein CATGTEETQYF.

The chain links TRBV11-2 to TRBJ2-3, with D possibly matching TRBD1 (6 bases). CDR3 length: 16 amino acids. Trimming took off 0 bases at V and 1 base at J, with 11 bases between the two ends. Per germline, CDR1 SGHAT and CDR2 FQNNGV. The CDR3 here is CASSLEAGAGTDTQYF. Here the CDR3 DNA reads TGTGCCAGCAGCTTAGAGGCAGGGGCCGGCACAGATACGCAGTATTTT.

The chain couples TRBV7-9 to TRBJ2-3; no clear D gene. The CDR3 loop spans 14 amino acids. Germline CDR1 SEHNR, CDR2 FQNEAQ (reference sequence). Trimming left V 4 bases short and J 4 bases short, with 12 bases between. In DNA form, the CDR3 reads TGTGCCAGCAGCTCTTCATTGGGGTCAGATACGCAGTATTTT. Its protein product is CASSSSLGSDTQYF.

The chain carries TRBV19 and TRBJ2-2; 8 bases align to TRBD2. The germline V gene encodes CDR1 LNHDA and CDR2 SQIVND (reference sequence). This CDR3 is 16 amino acids long. Trimming cost V 8 bases and J 4 bases; bases outside gene matches: 12. The CDR3 nucleotides read TGTGCCAGTGCCCTAAGGAGCGGGAGTATCACCGGGGAGCTGTTTTTT. Translation gives CASALRSGSITGELFF.

The chain couples TRBV11-1 to TRBJ2-2; D is perhaps TRBD2 (7 bases). Germline V lookup: CDR1 SGHAT, CDR2 FQDESV (reference sequence). Trimming shortened V by 8 bases and J by 4 bases, and 23 bases separated the two germline ends. CDR3 length equals 17 residues. Written as DNA, the CDR3 is TGTGCCAGCTCCTGGAGCCTAACAGGGAGGGGCACCGGGGAGCTGTTTTTT. Protein: CASSWSLTGRGTGELFF.

V gene TRBV9 combines with J gene TRBJ2-3; weak D call: TRBD1 (6 bases). CDR1 and CDR2 (germline): SGDLS, YYNGEE. V gave up 3 bases and J gave up 3 bases, with 17 bases separating them. The CDR3 has 16 amino acids. In nucleotides, the CDR3 is TGTGCCAGCAGCGATAGTAACAGGGTGTCAACAGATACGCAGTATTTT. Its translation: CASSDSNRVSTDTQYF.

The chain recombines TRBV7-9 with TRBJ2-5; the D gene is possibly TRBD2 (7 bases). Germline V lookup: CDR1 SEHNR, CDR2 FQNEAQ (reference sequence). This CDR3 spans 16 amino acids. Trimming cost V 5 bases and J 5 bases, with 21 bases left between them. CDR3 bases: TGTGCCAGCAGCCAAGGGGGGGGCGCAGGGTCGGAGACCCAGTACTTC. It yields the protein CASSQGGGAGSETQYF.

The V and J genes are TRBV6-5 and TRBJ1-1; no clear D. The CDR3 covers 14 residues. Trimming shortened V by 6 bases and J by 0 bases, and 11 bases separated the two germline ends. Germline values: CDR1 MNHEY, CDR2 SVGAGI. CDR3 DNA: TGTGCCAGCAGCAGGACGTTCATGAACACTGAAGCTTTCTTT. The encoded protein is CASSRTFMNTEAFF.

This chain connects TRBV7-6 to TRBJ2-7; D uncertain. The V gene's germline CDR1 is SGHVS and CDR2 FNYEAQ. The V end lost 1 base, the J end lost 0 bases, and 7 bases lay between the germline ends. The CDR3 consists of 14 residues. DNA for the CDR3: TGTGCCAGCAGCTTAGGCGCACGCTCCTACGAGCAGTACTTC. It specifies CASSLGARSYEQYF.

The chain recombines TRBV11-1 with TRBJ1-1, with a possible D match to TRBD1 (5 bases). Between the trimmed V and J ends, which lost 3 bases and 5 bases, there was a span of 7 bases. Germline CDR1 and CDR2: SGHAT and FQDESV (reference sequence). This CDR3 contains 12 residues. In DNA, the CDR3 is TGTGCCAGCAGCTTGACAGATACTGAAGCTTTCTTT. This translates into CASSLTDTEAFF.

The rearrangement links TRBV7-3 to TRBJ2-1; 10 bases fit TRBD2. With 1 base clipped from V and 7 bases from J, the junction kept 16 bases outside the gene matches. This CDR3 region has 19 residues. CDR1 is SGHTA, CDR2 FQGTGA, per germline. The DNA of the CDR3 is TGTGCCAGCAGCTTAATGGGACAACGGACTAGCGGAGGAGGGAATGAGCAGTTCTTC. Its translation is CASSLMGQRTSGGGNEQFF.

The CDR3 nucleotides are TGTGCCAGCAGTTTGACCTCTGGGGCCAACGTCCTGACTTTC. It yields the protein CASSLTSGANVLTF. This chain uses TRBV6-5 with TRBJ2-6; D not certain. Germline CDR1 reads MNHEY; CDR2 reads SVGAGI. The ends were cut back, 4 bases at V and 0 bases at J, with 4 bases in the middle. The CDR3 length is 14 residues.